Presented here are 11 T cell receptor beta chains from one specimen sequenced in a study of T cell repertoires in cytomegalovirus infection. Antigens of these TCRs are unknown. TCRdb re-called the reads through MiXCR, storing one row per CDR3 protein. This sample has about 100,000 distinct CDR3 sequences; roughly 39% occur once, and the top ten carry approximately 74%. Material: CD8+ T cells from cultured PBMCs, obtained from culture after CMV antigen stimulation. These TCRs come from a human donor in good health (CMV status not recorded). Some clones in this sample may be carry-over from other donors' samples.

The chain uses TRBV6-8 and TRBJ2-1; 9 bases are shared with TRBD1. Germline CDR1 and CDR2: MNHGY and SAAAGT. V gave up 7 bases and J gave up 8 bases; unmatched junction bases: 6. This CDR3 has 13 amino acids. CDR3 sequence (DNA): TGTGCCAGCACACAGGGGGCGTGGGATGAGCAGTTCTTC. The encoded protein is CASTQGAWDEQFF.

This clonotype was observed a single time. The chain carries TRBV19 and TRBJ1-4, with 7 bases that match TRBD1. The germline V gene encodes CDR1 LNHDA and CDR2 SQIVND (reference sequence). The CDR3 length is 14 residues. Trimming cost V 5 bases and J 5 bases; bases outside gene matches: 5. CDR3 region: CASSADRANEKLFF. CDR3 bases: TGTGCCAGTAGTGCCGACAGGGCCAATGAAAAACTGTTTTTT.

There are many counts of this clonotype. V and J are TRBV20-1 and TRBJ1-5; D might be TRBD1 (6 bases). Between the trimmed V and J ends, which lost 0 bases and 2 bases, there was a span of 14 bases. CDR1 and CDR2 (germline): DFQATT, SNEGSKA (reference sequence). The length of the CDR3 is 16 residues. In nucleotides, the CDR3 is TGCAGTGCTAGAGAGCCTACAGGGTTGGGCAATCAGCCCCAGCATTTT. Amino acids: CSAREPTGLGNQPQHF.

This clonotype was recorded a few times. The chain links TRBV5-5 to TRBJ1-5; no reliable D call. V shed 2 bases and J shed 0 bases, with 9 bases lying between them. Germline CDR1 is SGHKS and CDR2 is YYEKEE (reference sequence). The CDR3 contains 15 residues. This CDR3 reads CASSFGSYSNQPQHF. The CDR3 DNA is TGTGCCAGCAGCTTTGGCAGCTATAGCAATCAGCCCCAGCATTTT.

This clonotype was seen more than once but under ten times. The genes are TRBV12-3 or TRBV12-4 and TRBJ2-1, with D possibly matching TRBD1 (5 bases). V lost 6 bases and J lost 0, with 9 bases in between. The CDR3 runs 14 residues. CDR3: CASRSTGSYNEQFF. CDR3 bases: TGTGCCAGCAGATCTACAGGCTCCTACAATGAGCAGTTCTTC.

This chain connects TRBV2 to TRBJ2-2, with D maybe TRBD2 (6 bases). The CDR3 consists of 17 residues. The germline CDR1 and CDR2 sequences are SNHLY and FYNNEI. Trimming took 6 bases from V and 0 from J, leaving 17 bases between them. The DNA of the CDR3 is TGTGCCAGCAGCCACCGATTGGGGGGAACGAACACCGGGGAGCTGTTTTTT. Protein sequence: CASSHRLGGTNTGELFF.

The rearrangement joins TRBV19 to TRBJ2-1; D unresolved. The CDR3 is 15 amino acids. CDR1 is LNHDA and CDR2 is SQIVND in the germline V gene (reference sequence). Trimming left V 3 bases short and J 1 base short, with 10 bases between. CDR3 loop: CASSITGPSYNEQFF. The DNA for the CDR3 is TGTGCCAGTAGTATTACTGGGCCATCCTACAATGAGCAGTTCTTC.

The table lists this clonotype with many counts. The chain combines TRBV6-2 or TRBV6-3 with TRBJ2-2, with 9 bases aligning to TRBD2. Germline V CDR1 and CDR2: MNHEY, SVGEGT. The V and J ends lost 2 bases and 4 bases, in that order; junction bases with no gene match: 8. The CDR3 is made up of 17 amino acids. As DNA, the CDR3 is TGTGCCAGCAGTTACGAGACTAGCGGTCAGGGCACCGGGGAGCTGTTTTTT. This gives the protein CASSYETSGQGTGELFF.

The J gene is TRBJ2-7, the V gene TRBV18, with TRBD2 matching 12 bases. The CDR3 sequence is 18 residues long. Germline CDR1 KGHSH, CDR2 LQKENI. The V segment lost 3 bases and the J segment 4 bases; nucleotides outside the gene matches: 13. CDR3 loop: CASSPSSEPGTSGYEQYF. For the CDR3, the DNA is TGTGCCAGCTCACCGTCCAGCGAACCCGGGACTAGCGGGTACGAGCAGTACTTC.

The chain links TRBV27 to TRBJ2-3; D uncertain. V shed 4 bases and J shed 1 base, with 12 bases lying between them. Germline assignment: CDR1 MNHEY and CDR2 SMNVEV (reference sequence). The CDR3 sequence is 15 residues long. The CDR3 coding sequence is TGTGCCAGCAGTTCGCCCAGCATGGGCACAGATACGCAGTATTTT. This encodes CASSSPSMGTDTQYF.

This clonotype appeared a single time. V is TRBV7-8 and J is TRBJ2-2; 7 bases map to TRBD2. The germline V gene encodes CDR1 SGHVS and CDR2 FQNEAQ. CDR3 size: 14 residues. With V trimmed by 1 base and J by 5 bases, 1 base remained unmatched. The CDR3 bases are TGTGCCAGCAGCTTAGTGGGAGGGACCGGGGAGCTGTTTTTT. Translated: CASSLVGGTGELFF. Based on the CDR3 plus reference TRBV7-8 and TRBJ2-2, the full variable domain is GAGVSQSPRYKVAKRGQDVALRCDPISGHVSLFWYQQALGQGPEFLTYFQNEAQLDKSGLPSDRFFAERPEGSVSTLKIQRTQQEDSAVYLCASSLVGGTGELFFGEGSRLTVL.